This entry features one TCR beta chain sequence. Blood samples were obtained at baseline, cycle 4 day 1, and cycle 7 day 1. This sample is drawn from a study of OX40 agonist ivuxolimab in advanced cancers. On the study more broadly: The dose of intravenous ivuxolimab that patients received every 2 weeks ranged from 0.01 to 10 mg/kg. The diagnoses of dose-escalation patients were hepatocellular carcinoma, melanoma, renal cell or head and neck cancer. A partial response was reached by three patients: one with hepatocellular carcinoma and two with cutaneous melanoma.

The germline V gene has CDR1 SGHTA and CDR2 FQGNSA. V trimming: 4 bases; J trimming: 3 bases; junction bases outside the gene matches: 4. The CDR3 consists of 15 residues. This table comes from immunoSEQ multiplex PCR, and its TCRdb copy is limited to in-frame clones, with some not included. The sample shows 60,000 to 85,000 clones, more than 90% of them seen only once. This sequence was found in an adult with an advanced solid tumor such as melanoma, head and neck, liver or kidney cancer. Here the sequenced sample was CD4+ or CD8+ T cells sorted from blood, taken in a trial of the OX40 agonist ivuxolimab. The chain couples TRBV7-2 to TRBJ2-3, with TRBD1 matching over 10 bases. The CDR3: CASSWGTGDTDTQYF. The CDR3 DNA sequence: TGTGCCAGCAGCTGGGGGACAGGGGATACAGATACGCAGTATTTT.